Listed below are T cell receptor beta chains from one sample, sequenced in a study of cytomegalovirus exposure and HLA in healthy donors. Profiled with immunoSEQ multiplex PCR; TCRdb holds only in-frame clones, not every one. The sample records 30,000 to 40,000 clones, about 72% being singletons. Sequenced material: PBMCs. Receptors were obtained from a woman aged 25 to 39 in good health and CMV-seropositive. The CDR3 runs from the conserved cysteine through the conserved F or W. A D gene is named only where the DNA matches it firmly. The listing skips clone size in some rows; elsewhere it reads once, few, many or a size class.

>-|TRBV6-1|TRBJ2-7|-
TGTGCCAGCAGTGGAATAGGACTGCCCTACGAGCAGTACTTC
CASSGIGLPYEQYF
>TRBD1|TRBV18|TRBJ1-1|-
TGTGCCAGCTCACGGCGGGACAGGGAGAACACTGAAGCTTTCTTT
CASSRRDRENTEAFF
>-|TRBV6-1|TRBJ1-5|once
TGTGCCAGCAGCACTCTCCGGGAGCCCCAGCATTTT
CASSTLREPQHF
>TRBD1|TRBV13|TRBJ1-2|-
TGTGCCAGCAGCTTTGGCCCCGACAGGGGGCGGTACACCTTC
CASSFGPDRGRYTF
>TRBD1|TRBV2|TRBJ1-6|-
TGTGCCAGCACTGGACAGGGGGCCGTTGGGCCACCCCTCCACTTT
CASTGQGAVGPPLHF
>-|TRBV5-1|TRBJ1-1|-
TGCGCCAGCAGCTTGGAAGCTCCGATCACTGAAGCTTTCTTT
CASSLEAPITEAFF
>TRBD1|TRBV19|TRBJ1-6|-
TGTGCCAGTACCGAAGGACAGGGCAAAGGATCACCCCTCCACTTT
CASTEGQGKGSPLHF
>-|TRBV5-1|TRBJ2-1|-
TGCGCCAGCAGACGGGATGGGTCCTACAATGAGCAGTTCTTC
CASRRDGSYNEQFF
>-|TRBV19|TRBJ2-7|-
TGTGCCTTGAGGACAGTTGGTCACGAGCAGTACTTC
CALRTVGHEQYF
>TRBD2|TRBV7-2|TRBJ2-3|-
TGTGCCAGCAGCTCGGGGGGTGGGGGAGATACGCAGTATTTT
CASSSGGGGDTQYF
>-|TRBV5-1|TRBJ1-1|few
TGCGCCAGCAGCTTGGCCCAGGGAGGTGAAGCTTTCTTT
CASSLAQGGEAFF
>TRBD2|TRBV7-9|TRBJ2-1|-
TGTGGTCTAAGCGGGAGAGGTAACAATGAGCAGTTCTTC
CGLSGRGNNEQFF
>-|TRBV2|TRBJ2-5|-
TGTGCCAGCAATAGTTACCGGGTCCAAGAGACCCAGTACTTC
CASNSYRVQETQYF
>-|TRBV27|TRBJ2-7|-
TGTGCCAGCAGTTTGAGGGCGGGGGAGCAGTACTTC
CASSLRAGEQYF
>-|TRBV5-1|TRBJ1-2|-
TGCGCCAGCAGCCCTATGGGACAAGACAAGGGCTACACCTTC
CASSPMGQDKGYTF
>TRBD1|TRBV6-6|TRBJ1-5|-
TGTGCCAGCAGTCCACACAGGGGGGCTAATCAGCCCCAGCATTTT
CASSPHRGANQPQHF
>TRBD1|TRBV13|TRBJ1-1|-
TGTGCCAGCAGCTTCAGACAGGGAAAGATAGAAGCTTTCTTT
CASSFRQGKIEAFF
>TRBD1|TRBV9|TRBJ1-2|once
TGTGCCAGCAGCGAGACCGGACAGGGGGTGAACTATGGCTACACCTTC
CASSETGQGVNYGYTF
>-|TRBV18|TRBJ1-5|-
TGTGCCAGCTCACCTTCAGGGAATCAGCCCCAGCATTTT
CASSPSGNQPQHF
>-|TRBV5-1|TRBJ2-2|-
TGCGCCACGGGACAAACGAACACCGGGGAGCTGTTTTTT
CATGQTNTGELFF
>TRBD1|TRBV18|TRBJ2-7|-
TGTGCCAGCTCACCCCCCCCGGACAGGGCACCCTACGAGCAGTACTTC
CASSPPPDRAPYEQYF
>-|TRBV9|TRBJ2-7|-
TGTGCCAGCAGCCCTCCGACCGGGAACGAGCAGTACTTC
CASSPPTGNEQYF
>-|TRBV9|TRBJ2-5|-
TGTGCCAGCAGCGTAGAGCCGGCAGGGCTCCAGGAGACCCAGTACTTC
CASSVEPAGLQETQYF
>-|TRBV5-6|TRBJ2-7|-
TGTGCCAGCAGCCTTGGAGGGAGCTCCTACGAGCAGTACTTC
CASSLGGSSYEQYF
>TRBD2|TRBV11-3|TRBJ2-7|-
TGTGCCAGCAGCCGTAGCGGGAGCTCCTACGAGCAGTACTTC
CASSRSGSSYEQYF
>-|TRBV19|TRBJ2-2|-
TGTGCCAGTAGTATCTTCAGGGGCCCGAACACCGGGGAGCTGTTTTTT
CASSIFRGPNTGELFF
>TRBD1|TRBV6-6|TRBJ1-1|-
TGTGCCAGCAGTCTACAGGGGGCGAGAGCTTTCTTT
CASSLQGARAFF
>TRBD1|TRBV18|TRBJ2-4|few
TGTGCCAGCTCCCACCGTCCGGACCAGACAGGGGTACCCAAAAACATTCAGTACTTC
CASSHRPDQTGVPKNIQYF
>TRBD1|TRBV28|TRBJ1-1|-
TGTGCCAGCAGAACGACAGGGTTGAACACTGAAGCTTTCTTT
CASRTTGLNTEAFF